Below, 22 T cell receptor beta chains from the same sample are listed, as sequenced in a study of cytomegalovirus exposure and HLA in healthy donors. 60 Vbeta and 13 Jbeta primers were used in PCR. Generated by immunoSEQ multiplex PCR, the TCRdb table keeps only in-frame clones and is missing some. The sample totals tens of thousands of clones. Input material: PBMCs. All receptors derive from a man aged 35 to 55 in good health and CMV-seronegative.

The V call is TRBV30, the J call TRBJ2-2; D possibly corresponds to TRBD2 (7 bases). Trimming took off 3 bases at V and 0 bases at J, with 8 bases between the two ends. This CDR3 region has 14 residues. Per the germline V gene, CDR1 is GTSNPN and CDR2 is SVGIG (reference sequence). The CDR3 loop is CAWSGGPNTGELFF. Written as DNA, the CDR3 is TGTGCCTGGAGCGGGGGGCCGAACACCGGGGAGCTGTTTTTT.

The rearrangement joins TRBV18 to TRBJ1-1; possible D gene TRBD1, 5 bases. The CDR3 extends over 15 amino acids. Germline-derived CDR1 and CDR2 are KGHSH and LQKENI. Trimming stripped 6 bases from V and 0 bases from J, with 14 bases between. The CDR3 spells CASSTSMGLNTEAFF. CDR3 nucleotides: TGTGCCAGCTCTACCAGCATGGGGCTGAACACTGAAGCTTTCTTT. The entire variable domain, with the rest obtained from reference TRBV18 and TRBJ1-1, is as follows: NAGVMQNPRHLVRRRGQEARLRCSPMKGHSHVYWYRQLPEEGLKFMVYLQKENIIDESGMPKERFSAEFPKEGPSILRIQQVVRGDSAAYFCASSTSMGLNTEAFFGQGTRLTVV.

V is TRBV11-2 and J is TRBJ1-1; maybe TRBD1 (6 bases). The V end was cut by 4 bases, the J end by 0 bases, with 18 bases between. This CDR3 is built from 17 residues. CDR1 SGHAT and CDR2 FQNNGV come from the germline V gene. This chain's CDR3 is CASSSSPRGRLNTEAFF. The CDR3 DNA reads TGTGCCAGCAGCTCATCTCCCAGGGGAAGGTTGAACACTGAAGCTTTCTTT.

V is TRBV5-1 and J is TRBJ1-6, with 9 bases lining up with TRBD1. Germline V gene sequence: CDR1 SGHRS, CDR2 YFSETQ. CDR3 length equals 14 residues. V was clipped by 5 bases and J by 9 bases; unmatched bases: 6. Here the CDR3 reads CASRPTGGGSPLHF. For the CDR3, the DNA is TGCGCCAGCAGACCTACAGGGGGCGGTTCACCCCTCCACTTT.

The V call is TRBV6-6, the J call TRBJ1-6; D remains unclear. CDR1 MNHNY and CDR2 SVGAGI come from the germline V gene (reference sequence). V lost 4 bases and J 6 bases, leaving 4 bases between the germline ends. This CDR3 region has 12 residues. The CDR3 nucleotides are TGTGCCAGCAGTTTCGGTAATTCACCCCTCCACTTT. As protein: CASSFGNSPLHF.

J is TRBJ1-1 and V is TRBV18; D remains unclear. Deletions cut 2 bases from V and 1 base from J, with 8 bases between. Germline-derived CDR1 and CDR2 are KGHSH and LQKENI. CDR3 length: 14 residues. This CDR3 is CASSPFRENTEAFF. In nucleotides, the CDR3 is TGTGCCAGCTCACCATTTCGAGAGAACACTGAAGCTTTCTTT. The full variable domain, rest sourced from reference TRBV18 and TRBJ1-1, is NAGVMQNPRHLVRRRGQEARLRCSPMKGHSHVYWYRQLPEEGLKFMVYLQKENIIDESGMPKERFSAEFPKEGPSILRIQQVVRGDSAAYFCASSPFRENTEAFFGQGTRLTVV.

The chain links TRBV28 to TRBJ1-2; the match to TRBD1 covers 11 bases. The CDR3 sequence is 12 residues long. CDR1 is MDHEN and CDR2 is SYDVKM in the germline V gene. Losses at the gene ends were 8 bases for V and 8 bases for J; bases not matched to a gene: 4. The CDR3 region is CASRTGGGGYTF. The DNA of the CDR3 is TGTGCCAGCCGGACAGGGGGCGGAGGCTACACCTTC.

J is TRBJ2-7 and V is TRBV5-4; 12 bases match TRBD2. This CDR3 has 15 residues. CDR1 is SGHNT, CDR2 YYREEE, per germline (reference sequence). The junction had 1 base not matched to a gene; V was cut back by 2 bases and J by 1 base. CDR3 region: CASSLLAGGSYEQYF. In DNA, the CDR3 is TGTGCCAGCAGCTTACTAGCGGGGGGATCCTACGAGCAGTACTTC.

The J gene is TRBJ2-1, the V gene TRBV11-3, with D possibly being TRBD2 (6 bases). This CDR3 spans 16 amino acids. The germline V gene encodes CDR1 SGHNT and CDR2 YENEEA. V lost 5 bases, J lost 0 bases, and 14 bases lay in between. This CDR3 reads CASSLAGGYSYNEQFF. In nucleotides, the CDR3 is TGTGCCAGCAGCCTGGCTGGGGGGTACTCCTACAATGAGCAGTTCTTC.

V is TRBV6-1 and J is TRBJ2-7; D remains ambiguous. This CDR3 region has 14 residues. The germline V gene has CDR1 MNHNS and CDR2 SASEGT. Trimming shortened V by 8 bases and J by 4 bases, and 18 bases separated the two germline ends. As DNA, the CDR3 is TGTGCCAGCCGGCCAAAGCGAGACGGTTACGAGCAGTACTTC. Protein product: CASRPKRDGYEQYF.

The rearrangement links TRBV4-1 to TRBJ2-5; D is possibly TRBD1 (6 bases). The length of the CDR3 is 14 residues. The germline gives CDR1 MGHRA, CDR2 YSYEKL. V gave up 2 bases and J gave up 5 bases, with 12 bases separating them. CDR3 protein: CASSQTQRGETQYF. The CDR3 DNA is TGCGCCAGCAGCCAAACCCAGAGGGGGGAGACCCAGTACTTC.

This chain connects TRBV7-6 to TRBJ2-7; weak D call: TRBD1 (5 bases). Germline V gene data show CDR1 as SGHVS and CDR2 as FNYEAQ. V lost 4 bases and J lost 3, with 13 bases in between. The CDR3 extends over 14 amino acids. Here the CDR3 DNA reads TGTGCCAGCAGCTCGAACACAGGTGGCTACGAGCAGTACTTC. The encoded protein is CASSSNTGGYEQYF.

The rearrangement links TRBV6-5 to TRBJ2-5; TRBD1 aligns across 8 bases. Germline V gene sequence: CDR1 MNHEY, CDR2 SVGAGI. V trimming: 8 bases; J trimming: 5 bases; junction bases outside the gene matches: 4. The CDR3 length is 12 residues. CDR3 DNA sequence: TGTGCCAGCGGGACAGGTGGGGAGACCCAGTACTTC. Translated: CASGTGGETQYF.

The CDR3 DNA reads TGTGCCAGCAGTTTATATAAAACAGGGGACACTGAAGCTTTCTTT. Translated: CASSLYKTGDTEAFF. V usage is TRBV27 and J usage is TRBJ1-1, with TRBD1 matching over 7 bases. Germline assignment: CDR1 MNHEY and CDR2 SMNVEV (reference sequence). There are 15 residues in the CDR3. After removal of 1 base from V and 3 bases from J, the junction contained 5 bases not matched to a gene.

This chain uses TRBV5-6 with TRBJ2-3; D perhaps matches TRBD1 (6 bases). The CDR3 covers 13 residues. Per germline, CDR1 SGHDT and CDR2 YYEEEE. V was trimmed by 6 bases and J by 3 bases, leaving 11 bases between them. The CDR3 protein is CASIKQGTDTQYF. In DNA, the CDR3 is TGTGCCAGCATTAAACAGGGAACAGATACGCAGTATTTT. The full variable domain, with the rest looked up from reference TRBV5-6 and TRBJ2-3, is DAGVTQSPTHLIKTRGQQVTLRCSPKSGHDTVSWYQQALGQGPQFIFQYYEEEERQRGNFPDRFSGHQFPNYSSELNVNALLLGDSALYLCASIKQGTDTQYFGPGTRLTVL.

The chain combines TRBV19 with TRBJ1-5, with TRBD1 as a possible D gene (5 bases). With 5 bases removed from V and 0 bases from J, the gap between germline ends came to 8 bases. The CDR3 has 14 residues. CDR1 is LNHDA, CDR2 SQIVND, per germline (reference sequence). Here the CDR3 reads CASSRTFSNQPQHF. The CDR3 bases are TGTGCCAGTAGTCGGACATTTAGCAATCAGCCCCAGCATTTT.

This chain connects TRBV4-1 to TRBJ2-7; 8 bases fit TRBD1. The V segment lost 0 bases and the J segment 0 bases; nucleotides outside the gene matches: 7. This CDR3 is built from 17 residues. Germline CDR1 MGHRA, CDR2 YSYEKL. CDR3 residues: CASSQDWAGQGSYEQYF. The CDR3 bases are TGCGCCAGCAGCCAAGATTGGGCAGGACAGGGCTCCTACGAGCAGTACTTC.

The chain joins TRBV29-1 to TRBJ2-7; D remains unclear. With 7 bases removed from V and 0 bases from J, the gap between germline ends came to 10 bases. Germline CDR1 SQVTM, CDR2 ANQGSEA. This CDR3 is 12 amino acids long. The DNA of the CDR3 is TGCAGCGCGAGGATAACCTCCTACGAGCAGTACTTC. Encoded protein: CSARITSYEQYF.

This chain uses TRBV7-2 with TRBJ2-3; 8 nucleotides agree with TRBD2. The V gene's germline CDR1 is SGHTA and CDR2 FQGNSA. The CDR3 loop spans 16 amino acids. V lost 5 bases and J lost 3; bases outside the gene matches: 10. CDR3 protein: CASSHPGSGITDTQYF. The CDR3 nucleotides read TGTGCCAGCAGCCATCCGGGTAGCGGGATTACAGATACGCAGTATTTT.

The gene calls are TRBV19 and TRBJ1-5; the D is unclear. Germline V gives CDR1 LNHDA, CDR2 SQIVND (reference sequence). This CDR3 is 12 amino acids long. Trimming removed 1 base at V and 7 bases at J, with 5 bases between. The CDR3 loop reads CASSIGRQPQHF. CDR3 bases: TGTGCCAGTAGTATAGGGCGGCAGCCCCAGCATTTT.

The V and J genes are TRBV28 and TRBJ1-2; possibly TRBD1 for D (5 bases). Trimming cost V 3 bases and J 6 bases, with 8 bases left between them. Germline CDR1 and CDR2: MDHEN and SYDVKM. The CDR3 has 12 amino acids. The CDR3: CASSLWGDGYTF. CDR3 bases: TGTGCCAGCAGTTTGTGGGGGGATGGCTACACCTTC.

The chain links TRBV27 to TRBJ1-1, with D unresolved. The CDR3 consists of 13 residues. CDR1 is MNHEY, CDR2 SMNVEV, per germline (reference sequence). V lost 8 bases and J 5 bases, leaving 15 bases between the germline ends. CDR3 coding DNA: TGTGCCAGCCAAACGGGGTCGTGGACTGAAGCTTTCTTT. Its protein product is CASQTGSWTEAFF.